This is a list of T cell receptor beta chains from one sample in a study of technical replicates of blood from several donors. Only in-frame clones appear in the TCRdb table, and some are missing; sequencing was by immunoSEQ multiplex PCR. There are under 85,000 clones in the sample; approximately 93% occur only once, and 0.35% to 0.4% lies in the top ten. The sequenced sample was T cells isolated from PBMCs. These receptors all come from a human donor in good health. Both conserved end residues are part of each CDR3. The D gene is left open where the match is weak. Size tells how often a clone was seen (once, few, many) or the class of an expanded clone, and some rows leave it out.

.	TRBV30	TRBD2	TRBJ2-5	15	CAWRLGVAGEATQYF	TGTGCCTGGAGGCTAGGGGTAGCGGGAGAGGCGACCCAGTACTTC
.	TRBV7-9	.	TRBJ1-5	13	CASSLGGVEPQHF	TGTGCCAGCAGCTTAGGGGGAGTTGAGCCCCAGCATTTT
.	TRBV6-5	TRBD1	TRBJ2-7	13	CASSPDRVYEQYF	TGTGCCAGCAGTCCGGACAGGGTCTACGAGCAGTACTTC
.	TRBV6-5	TRBD1	TRBJ2-4	14	CASSPDPTGNIQYF	TGTGCCAGCAGTCCCGACCCGACAGGGAACATTCAGTACTTC
.	TRBV19	TRBD1	TRBJ1-4	16	CASSITGTGVEVRLFF	TGTGCCAGTAGTATCACCGGGACAGGGGTGGAGGTGCGCCTGTTTTTT
.	TRBV30	TRBD2	TRBJ2-7	14	CAWSYPGLAREQYF	TGTGCCTGGAGTTACCCGGGACTAGCGCGGGAGCAGTACTTC
once	TRBV10-3	TRBD2	TRBJ2-7	15	CAISSSGGSSYEQYF	TGTGCCATCAGTTCTAGCGGGGGAAGCTCCTACGAGCAGTACTTC
.	TRBV20-1	.	TRBJ2-7	11	CSAGESREQYF	TGCAGTGCCGGGGAGAGTAGGGAGCAGTACTTC
.	TRBV7-2	.	TRBJ2-7	17	CASSPLLTVAVGHEQYF	TGTGCCAGCAGCCCACTTCTGACGGTTGCGGTGGGTCACGAGCAGTACTTC
.	TRBV6-5	TRBD2	TRBJ2-3	14	CASSYAGGTDTQYF	TGTGCCAGCAGTTACGCCGGGGGGACAGATACGCAGTATTTT
.	TRBV11-2	TRBD1	TRBJ2-7	18	CASSFPYSGTGAPYEQYF	TGTGCCAGCAGCTTCCCGTACTCCGGGACAGGGGCCCCCTACGAGCAGTACTTC
.	TRBV7-3	TRBD1	TRBJ1-2	15	CASSLDGTGIYGYTF	TGTGCCAGCAGCTTAGACGGGACAGGGATCTATGGCTACACCTTC
.	TRBV9	.	TRBJ2-1	16	CASSVETPGGFNEQFF	TGTGCCAGCAGCGTAGAGACCCCAGGGGGGTTCAATGAGCAGTTCTTC
.	TRBV28	TRBD1	TRBJ2-7	14	CASSFLDRAYEQYF	TGTGCCAGCAGTTTCTTGGACAGGGCCTACGAGCAGTACTTC
.	TRBV5-1	TRBD2	TRBJ2-7	16	CASRPLSGREAYEQYF	TGCGCCAGCAGACCCCTTAGCGGGAGGGAAGCCTACGAGCAGTACTTC
few	TRBV11-3	.	TRBJ1-1	13	CASSAGGNTEAFF	TGTGCCAGCAGCGCGGGGGGAAACACTGAAGCTTTCTTT
.	TRBV27	TRBD1	TRBJ1-1	14	CASSPTSGGTEAFF	TGTGCCAGCAGTCCAACGTCAGGGGGCACTGAAGCTTTCTTT
.	TRBV11-1	.	TRBJ2-7	15	CASSGRELVFTEQYF	TGTGCCAGCAGCGGGAGAGAGTTGGTTTTCACCGAGCAGTACTTC
.	TRBV30	.	TRBJ2-5	13	CAWSVSWGETQYF	TGTGCCTGGAGTGTCTCCTGGGGCGAGACCCAGTACTTC
.	TRBV7-2	.	TRBJ1-5	15	CASSPRGGNNQPQHF	TGTGCCAGCAGCCCCAGGGGAGGGAATAATCAGCCCCAGCATTTT
.	TRBV29-1	TRBD2	TRBJ2-7	15	CSVEVGALAGPEQYF	TGCAGCGTTGAAGTAGGGGCACTAGCGGGACCCGAGCAGTACTTC
.	TRBV5-1	TRBD1	TRBJ2-3	15	CASSDRPGGADTQYF	TGCGCCAGCAGCGACAGACCAGGGGGCGCAGATACGCAGTATTTT
.	TRBV5-1	.	TRBJ2-5	12	CASQSDQETQYF	TGCGCCTCCCAGTCCGACCAAGAGACCCAGTACTTC
.	TRBV7-9	.	TRBJ2-7	14	CASSQQGVGYEQYF	TGTGCCAGCAGCCAACAGGGAGTTGGCTACGAGCAGTACTTC
.	TRBV10-2	TRBD2	TRBJ2-7	14	CASKRTGGGDEQYF	TGCGCCAGCAAGAGGACAGGCGGGGGGGACGAGCAGTACTTC
.	TRBV12-5	.	TRBJ2-7	14	CASAESYPSYEQYF	TGTGCTAGTGCCGAATCCTACCCCTCCTACGAGCAGTACTTC
.	TRBV2	.	TRBJ2-1	16	CASRALASNSYNEQFF	TGTGCCAGCAGAGCTCTAGCGTCAAATTCCTACAATGAGCAGTTCTTC
.	TRBV7-2	.	TRBJ1-1	15	CASSTSSATSAGAFF	TGTGCCAGCAGCACAAGCTCGGCGACATCCGCGGGAGCTTTCTTT
.	TRBV28	TRBD2	TRBJ2-5	15	CASSTFSAGVETQYF	TGTGCCAGCAGTACTTTCTCAGCGGGAGTAGAGACCCAGTACTTC
.	TRBV5-4	.	TRBJ1-1	16	CASSLARTAMDTEAFF	TGTGCCAGCAGCTTGGCTCGAACCGCGATGGACACTGAAGCTTTCTTT